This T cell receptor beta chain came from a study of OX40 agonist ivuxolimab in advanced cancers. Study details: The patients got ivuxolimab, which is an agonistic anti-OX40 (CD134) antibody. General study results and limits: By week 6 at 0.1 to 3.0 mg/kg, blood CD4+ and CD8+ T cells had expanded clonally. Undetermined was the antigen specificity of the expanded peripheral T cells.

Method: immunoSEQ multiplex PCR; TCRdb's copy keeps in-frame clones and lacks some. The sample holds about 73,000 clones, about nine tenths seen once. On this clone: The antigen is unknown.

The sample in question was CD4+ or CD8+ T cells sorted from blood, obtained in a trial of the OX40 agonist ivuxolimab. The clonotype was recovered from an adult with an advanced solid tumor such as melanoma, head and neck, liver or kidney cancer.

The CDR3 loop reads CASSQDWTYNEQFF. CDR3 nucleotide sequence: TGTGCCAGCAGCCAAGACTGGACGTACAATGAGCAGTTCTTC. The chain uses TRBV14 and TRBJ2-1; D gene ambiguous. CDR1 and CDR2 from the germline V gene are SGHDN and FVKESK. This CDR3 contains 14 residues. Trimming took off 0 bases at V and 4 bases at J, with 7 bases between the two ends.